Listed below are T cell receptor beta chains from one sample, sequenced in a study of T cell responses to AZD1222 COVID-19 vaccine. Clones were read by immunoSEQ multiplex PCR, and TCRdb kept only the in-frame ones, dropping some. In the table there are approximately 99,000 clones, about 92% of which are singletons. Sample: peripheral blood, taken on day 0 of MenACWY control vaccination. These receptors all come from an adult in good health. CDR3s include the opening cysteine and the closing phenylalanine or tryptophan. The order of the fields is V gene, D gene, J gene, CDR3 length, clone size, CDR3 DNA, CDR3 protein. The D gene is left open where the match is weak. A row's size may be missing; if present it is once, few, many or a size class.

v_gene: TRBV20-1
d_gene: .
j_gene: TRBJ1-1
len: 11
abundance: .
CDR3nt: TGCAGTGGAACTTATTACACTGAAGCTTTCTTT
CDR3aa: CSGTYYTEAFF

v_gene: TRBV9
d_gene: TRBD2
j_gene: TRBJ2-3
len: 14
abundance: .
CDR3nt: TGTGCCAGCGGGCAGCGGGAAAGCACAGATACGCAGTATTTT
CDR3aa: CASGQRESTDTQYF

v_gene: TRBV10-3
d_gene: .
j_gene: TRBJ1-2
len: 16
abundance: .
CDR3nt: TGTGCCATCAGTGAGTCGAATGGCCAGCCCTCCTATGGCTACACCTTC
CDR3aa: CAISESNGQPSYGYTF

v_gene: TRBV6-6
d_gene: .
j_gene: TRBJ1-1
len: 13
abundance: once
CDR3nt: TGTGCCAGCAGCACCCCGGGGGGTAAGAAAGCTTTCTTT
CDR3aa: CASSTPGGKKAFF

v_gene: TRBV3-1/TRBV3-2
d_gene: .
j_gene: TRBJ1-3
len: 17
abundance: .
CDR3nt: TGTGCCAGCAGCCAAGATACCGAGGGGCTCCCTGGAAACACCATATATTTT
CDR3aa: CASSQDTEGLPGNTIYF

v_gene: TRBV7-6
d_gene: .
j_gene: TRBJ1-1
len: 15
abundance: .
CDR3nt: TGTGCCAGCAGCTTAATGACTAGAGGGAACACTGAAGCTTTCTTT
CDR3aa: CASSLMTRGNTEAFF

v_gene: TRBV6-1
d_gene: .
j_gene: TRBJ1-6
len: 15
abundance: .
CDR3nt: TGTGCCAGCAGTGAAAGGGCAGGGGATAATTCACCCCTCCACTTT
CDR3aa: CASSERAGDNSPLHF

v_gene: TRBV30
d_gene: .
j_gene: TRBJ1-4
len: 12
abundance: .
CDR3nt: TGTGCCTGGAGTGTAGTGGAGGAAAAACTGTTTTTT
CDR3aa: CAWSVVEEKLFF

v_gene: TRBV7-2
d_gene: .
j_gene: TRBJ1-2
len: 13
abundance: .
CDR3nt: TGTGCCAGCAGCTTAGACAGAACCTATGGCTACACCTTC
CDR3aa: CASSLDRTYGYTF

v_gene: TRBV18
d_gene: TRBD1
j_gene: TRBJ1-6
len: 16
abundance: .
CDR3nt: TGTGCCAGCTCACCACAGCAGGACAGGCGGGATTCACCCCTCCACTTT
CDR3aa: CASSPQQDRRDSPLHF

v_gene: TRBV19
d_gene: .
j_gene: TRBJ1-3
len: 14
abundance: .
CDR3nt: TGTGCCAGTAGTCGGCTTGGCTCTGGAAACACCATATATTTT
CDR3aa: CASSRLGSGNTIYF

v_gene: TRBV7-8
d_gene: TRBD1
j_gene: TRBJ1-1
len: 16
abundance: .
CDR3nt: TGTGCCAGCAGCTTAGGCCAGGGGGCCATGAACACTGAAGCTTTCTTT
CDR3aa: CASSLGQGAMNTEAFF

v_gene: TRBV7-9
d_gene: TRBD1
j_gene: TRBJ2-7
len: 15
abundance: .
CDR3nt: TGTGCCAGCAGCTCGACAGGGCCCTCTTCCTACGAGCAGTACTTC
CDR3aa: CASSSTGPSSYEQYF

v_gene: TRBV6-5
d_gene: .
j_gene: TRBJ1-2
len: 15
abundance: .
CDR3nt: TGTGCCAGCAGCCTAAAACCGAACGGGCTTATTGGCTACACCTTC
CDR3aa: CASSLKPNGLIGYTF

v_gene: TRBV7-2
d_gene: .
j_gene: TRBJ1-6
len: 14
abundance: .
CDR3nt: TGTGCCAGCAGCTTATCCAGGCATAATTCACCCCTCCACTTT
CDR3aa: CASSLSRHNSPLHF

v_gene: TRBV4-3
d_gene: TRBD1
j_gene: TRBJ2-1
len: 15
abundance: .
CDR3nt: TGCGCCAGCAGCCAAGCTTCGACAGGGGGAAGTGAGCAGTTCTTC
CDR3aa: CASSQASTGGSEQFF

v_gene: TRBV6-1
d_gene: .
j_gene: TRBJ2-1
len: 13
abundance: .
CDR3nt: TGTGCCAGCAGTGACCGGAGCAGCGATGAGCAGTTCTTC
CDR3aa: CASSDRSSDEQFF

v_gene: TRBV10-3
d_gene: .
j_gene: TRBJ1-3
len: 12
abundance: .
CDR3nt: TGTGCCATCATTAGCTCTGGAAACACCATATATTTT
CDR3aa: CAIISSGNTIYF

v_gene: TRBV30
d_gene: TRBD1
j_gene: TRBJ1-5
len: 14
abundance: .
CDR3nt: TGTGCCTGGAGTCGAGGGGGCGCGCGACAGCCCCAGCATTTT
CDR3aa: CAWSRGGARQPQHF